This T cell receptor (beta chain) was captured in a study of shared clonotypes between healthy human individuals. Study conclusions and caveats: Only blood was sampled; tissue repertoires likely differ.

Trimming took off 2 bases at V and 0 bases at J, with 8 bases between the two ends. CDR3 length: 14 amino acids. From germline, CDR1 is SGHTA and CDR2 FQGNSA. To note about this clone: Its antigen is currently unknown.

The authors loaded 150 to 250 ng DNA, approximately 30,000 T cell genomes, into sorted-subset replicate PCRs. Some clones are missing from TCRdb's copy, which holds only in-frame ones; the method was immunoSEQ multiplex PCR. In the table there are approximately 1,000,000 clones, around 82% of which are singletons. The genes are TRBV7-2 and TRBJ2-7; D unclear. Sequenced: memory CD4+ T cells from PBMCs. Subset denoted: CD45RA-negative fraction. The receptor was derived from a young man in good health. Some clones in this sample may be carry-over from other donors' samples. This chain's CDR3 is CASSLNGHSYEQYF. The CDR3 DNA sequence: TGTGCCAGCAGCTTAAACGGTCACTCCTACGAGCAGTACTTC. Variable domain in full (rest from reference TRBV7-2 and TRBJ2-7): GAGVSQSPSNKVTEKGKDVELRCDPISGHTALYWYRQSLGQGLEFLIYFQGNSAPDKSGLPSDRFSAERTGGSVSTLTIQRTQQEDSAVYLCASSLNGHSYEQYFGPGTRLTVT.